The TCR beta chain under discussion was sequenced for a study of blood T cell repertoires in COVID-19. Overall study: PBMCs, B-cell-depleted T cells, or T cells provided the cDNA or gDNA that made up the material.

Participants, roughly 18 to 100 years old, spanned under 30 US areas. V gave up 5 bases and J gave up 4 bases; unmatched junction bases: 3. Germline CDR1 reads KGHDR; CDR2 reads SFDVKD. The CDR3 sequence is 14 residues long. The protocol was immunoSEQ multiplex PCR, while the TCRdb copy is restricted to in-frame clones and leaves out a portion. There are under 350,000 clones in the sample; about nine tenths occur only once, and approximately 2.4% lies in the top ten. The specimen sequenced was PBMCs or T cells enriched from blood (not recorded which). The rearrangement uses TRBV24-1 and TRBJ2-1, with 8 bases aligning to TRBD2. This clonotype was obtained from a woman between 18 and 29 years old who had recovered from COVID-19. In nucleotides, the CDR3 is TGTGCCACCAGTGCAAGCGGGGGTTACAATGAGCAGTTCTTC. Its translation is CATSASGGYNEQFF.